The clone carrying this TCR beta chain was recorded a few times. Its target is not known. Mouse gene names apply. The read comes to an end 4 residues before the CDR3 does, leaving the germline J gene to fill in the end. The sequencing template was cDNA reverse transcribed from extracted RNA. Sequenced by immunoSEQ multiplex PCR; TCRdb stores in-frame clones only, minus some. The sample yields over 250,000 clones, without any singletons. Cell sorting was performed on pooled cutaneous lymph node cells with CD4, CD8alpha, NKG2D, NKG2ACE and other markers. With 9 bases clipped from V and 6 bases from J, the junction kept 4 bases outside the gene matches. Per the germline V gene, CDR1 is NSHNY and CDR2 is SYGAGN. This CDR3 spans 13 amino acids. The data were obtained in a study of CD8+ T cells in alopecia areata. Study-wide results and caveats: Among the cells sequenced in scalp samples are also the resident alphabeta T cells of normal skin.

The chain carries TRBV13-1 and TRBJ2-1; 12 nucleotides match TRBD2. What was sequenced was CD4+ T cells sorted from a lymph node. The receptor was isolated from a C3H/HeJ mouse with alopecia areata. Mouse MHC haplotype: H2-k. The part of the CDR3 DNA that was read is TGTGCCACCGGGACTGGGGGGATTGCT. Its protein is CATGTGGIA. The full CDR3 protein reads CATGTGGIAEQFF.